The source of this TCR beta chain is a study of metastatic and nonmetastatic thyroid tumors. At the level of the study: For malignant and benign thyroid patients, tumor or nodule tissue and blood were the sources whose repertoires were compared. Broader study findings: Reports indicated that malignant thyroid tumors showed significantly higher TCR beta diversity than benign nodules did, in blood and tumor.

There were no patients who had received any treatment before thyroid surgery. There are 8 residues in the CDR3. Germline V gene sequence: CDR1 MNHGY, CDR2 SVAAGI. As processed by the authors: Clinicopathological groups supplied CDR3 differences that were used to build a distant-metastasis classifier for papillary thyroid cancer. TCRdb re-called the PCR reads with MiXCR. The V and J calls shown here were made by TCRdb, not taken from the authors' results. The table includes about 40,000 clones, less than 20% detected once. There are a few counts of this clone. Its specificity is unknown. The sequence was collected from a female donor with papillary thyroid cancer or a benign thyroid nodule (not recorded which). Some clones in this sample may be carry-over from other donors' samples. This sequence joins TRBV6-9 and TRBJ1-2; D unresolved. The sample consisted of blood. DNA for the CDR3: TGTGCTAACTATGGCTACACCTTC. Protein product: CANYGYTF.